The 11 T cell receptor beta chains given below trace back to one sample, sequenced in a study of blood T cell repertoires in COVID-19. Only in-frame clones appear in the TCRdb table, and some are missing; sequencing was by immunoSEQ multiplex PCR. Counted here are more than 300,000 clones, about 86% occurring once; the ten biggest clones make up about 1.2%. The sample was peripheral blood. Every receptor here comes from a woman in her forties or fifties with acute or convalescent COVID-19.

In DNA, the CDR3 is TGTGCCAGCAGTCTCAACCCACAGGGGGGAAGCACTGAAGCTTTCTTT. It translates to CASSLNPQGGSTEAFF. The rearrangement uses TRBV7-8 and TRBJ1-1; TRBD1 matches at 8 bases. V lost 6 bases to trimming and J lost 4 bases; unmatched junction nucleotides: 13. Per the germline V gene, CDR1 is SGHVS and CDR2 is FQNEAQ. This CDR3 is 16 amino acids long.

V is TRBV5-1 and J is TRBJ1-1; D is perhaps TRBD1 (5 bases). The length of the CDR3 is 16 residues. Germline V gene lookup returns CDR1 SGHRS and CDR2 YFSETQ. Deletions cut 7 bases from V and 2 bases from J, with 21 bases between. The CDR3, as DNA: TGCGCCAGCTCCACCGGGGAGGGGCCGGGAAACACTGAAGCTTTCTTT. Residues: CASSTGEGPGNTEAFF.

The CDR3 loop reads CASSLGGLREKLFF. The CDR3 nucleotides read TGCGCCAGCAGCTTGGGGGGGCTTCGAGAAAAACTGTTTTTT. The V and J genes are TRBV5-1 and TRBJ1-4; a possible D gene is TRBD1 (6 bases). The CDR3 consists of 14 residues. The V and J ends lost 0 bases and 8 bases respectively, with 11 bases between them. Germline V CDR1 and CDR2: SGHRS, YFSETQ.

The chain joins TRBV3-1 (or the pseudogene TRBV3-2) to TRBJ2-5; 7 bases are shared with TRBD1. The CDR3 sequence is 13 residues long. V dropped 6 bases and J dropped 5; count of bases not matched to a gene: 6. CDR1 is LGHDT, CDR2 YNNKEL, per germline (reference sequence). The DNA for the CDR3 is TGTGCCAGCAGTGAGGGGGCTCGGGAGACCCAGTACTTC. Amino acids: CASSEGARETQYF.

The chain combines TRBV12-3 or TRBV12-4 with TRBJ1-2, with D uncertain. The CDR3 totals 13 residues. Trimming took 3 bases from V and 2 from J, leaving 7 bases between them. The chain's CDR3 is CASSFPENYGYTF. The DNA of the CDR3 is TGTGCCAGCAGTTTTCCCGAGAACTATGGCTACACCTTC.

Only one count was recorded for this clone. V usage is TRBV6-6 and J usage is TRBJ1-4, with a weak D call TRBD1 (5 bases). V lost 5 bases, J lost 4 bases, and 14 bases lay in between. Per germline, CDR1 MNHNY and CDR2 SVGAGI (reference sequence). The CDR3 contains 15 residues. Here the CDR3 reads CASSTWTSINEKLFF. In nucleotides, the CDR3 is TGTGCCAGCAGTACCTGGACATCAATTAATGAAAAACTGTTTTTT.

J is TRBJ2-6 and V is TRBV4-1, with a tentative D call TRBD2 (6 bases). The germline V gene has CDR1 MGHRA and CDR2 YSYEKL. Trimming removed 0 bases at V and 1 base at J, with 19 bases between. This CDR3 is 20 amino acids long. The CDR3 is CASSQDPSGLGLSGANVLTF. The DNA for the CDR3 is TGCGCCAGCAGCCAAGATCCTTCGGGACTCGGGCTATCTGGGGCCAACGTCCTGACTTTC.

The DNA for the CDR3 is TGTGCCAGCAGCTTGGTAGGGGACAGTAGCTCACCCCTCCACTTT. Its translation is CASSLVGDSSSPLHF. This rearrangement joins TRBV5-5 to TRBJ1-6, with TRBD1 identical over 7 bases. The germline CDR1 and CDR2 sequences are SGHKS and YYEKEE (reference sequence). The CDR3 length is 15 residues. The V segment lost 0 bases and the J segment 10 bases; nucleotides outside the gene matches: 7.

This chain joins TRBV23-1 and TRBJ2-7; a weak D match, TRBD2 (5 bases). TRBV23-1 is an ORF, with its function uncertain. The CDR3 length is 16 residues. Trimming left V 0 bases short and J 2 bases short, with 14 bases between. The CDR3: CASSQSIGGGTYEQYV. The CDR3 DNA reads TGCGCCAGCAGTCAATCGATTGGCGGAGGTACCTACGAGCAGTACGTC.

This clone was recorded only once. This rearrangement joins TRBV6-4 to TRBJ2-1, with 9 bases fitting TRBD2. The CDR3 spans 15 residues. Germline-derived CDR1 and CDR2 are MRHNA and SNTAGT. After removal of 0 bases from V and 4 bases from J, the junction contained 1 base not matched to a gene. CDR3 bases: TGTGCCAGCAGTGACTCGGCGGGGGGGTACAATGAGCAGTTCTTC. This encodes CASSDSAGGYNEQFF.

The chain joins TRBV18 to TRBJ2-5; perhaps TRBD1 as D (6 bases). The CDR3 has 15 residues. Trimming took off 5 bases at V and 2 bases at J, with 15 bases between the two ends. Germline V gene sequence: CDR1 KGHSH, CDR2 LQKENI. CDR3 sequence reads: CASSRTTGIQETQYF. The CDR3 region has the DNA TGTGCCAGCTCAAGAACTACAGGGATACAAGAGACCCAGTACTTC. Combining the CDR3 with reference TRBV18 and TRBJ2-5 gives the whole variable domain NAGVMQNPRHLVRRRGQEARLRCSPMKGHSHVYWYRQLPEEGLKFMVYLQKENIIDESGMPKERFSAEFPKEGPSILRIQQVVRGDSAAYFCASSRTTGIQETQYFGPGTRLLVL.